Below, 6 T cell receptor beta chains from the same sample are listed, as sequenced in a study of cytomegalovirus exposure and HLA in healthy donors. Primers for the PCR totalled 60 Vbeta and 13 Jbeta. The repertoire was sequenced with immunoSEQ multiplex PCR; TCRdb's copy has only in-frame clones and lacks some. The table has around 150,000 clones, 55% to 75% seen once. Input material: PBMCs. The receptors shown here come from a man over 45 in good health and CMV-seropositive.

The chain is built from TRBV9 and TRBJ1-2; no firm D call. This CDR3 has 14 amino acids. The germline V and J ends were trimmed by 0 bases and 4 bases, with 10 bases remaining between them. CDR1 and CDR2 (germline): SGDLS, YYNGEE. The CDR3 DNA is TGTGCCAGCAGCGTAGCGGAGGGTACCTATGGCTACACCTTC. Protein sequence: CASSVAEGTYGYTF. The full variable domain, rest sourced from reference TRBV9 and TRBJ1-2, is DSGVTQTPKHLITATGQRVTLRCSPRSGDLSVYWYQQSLDQGLQFLIQYYNGEERAKGNILERFSAQQFPDLHSELNLSSLELGDSALYFCASSVAEGTYGYTFGSGTRLTVV.

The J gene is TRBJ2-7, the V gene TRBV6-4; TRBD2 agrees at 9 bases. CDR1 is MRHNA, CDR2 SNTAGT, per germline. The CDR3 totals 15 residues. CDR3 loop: CDAGTNRGLARKQYF. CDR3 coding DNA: TGTGACGCCGGGACAAATCGAGGACTAGCGAGGAAGCAGTACTTC.

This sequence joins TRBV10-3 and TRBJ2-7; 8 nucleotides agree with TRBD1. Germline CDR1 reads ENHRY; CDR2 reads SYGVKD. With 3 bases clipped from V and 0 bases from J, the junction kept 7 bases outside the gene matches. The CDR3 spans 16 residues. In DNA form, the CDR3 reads TGTGCCATCAGTGATAAAGGCAGGGGGCTCTCCTACGAGCAGTACTTC. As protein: CAISDKGRGLSYEQYF.

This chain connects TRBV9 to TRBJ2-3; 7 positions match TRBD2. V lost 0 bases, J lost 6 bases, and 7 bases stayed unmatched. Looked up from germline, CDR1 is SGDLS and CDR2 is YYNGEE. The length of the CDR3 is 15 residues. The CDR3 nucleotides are TGTGCCAGCAGCGTAGTAGGGAGGGCACGGGATACGCAGTATTTT. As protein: CASSVVGRARDTQYF. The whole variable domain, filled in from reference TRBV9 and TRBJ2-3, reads DSGVTQTPKHLITATGQRVTLRCSPRSGDLSVYWYQQSLDQGLQFLIQYYNGEERAKGNILERFSAQQFPDLHSELNLSSLELGDSALYFCASSVVGRARDTQYFGPGTRLTVL.

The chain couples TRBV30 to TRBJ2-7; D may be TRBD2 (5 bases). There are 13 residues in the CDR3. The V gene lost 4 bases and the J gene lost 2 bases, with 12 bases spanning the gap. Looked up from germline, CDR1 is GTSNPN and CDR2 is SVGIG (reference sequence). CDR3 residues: CAWILREAYEQYF. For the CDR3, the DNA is TGTGCCTGGATTCTACGGGAAGCCTACGAGCAGTACTTC.

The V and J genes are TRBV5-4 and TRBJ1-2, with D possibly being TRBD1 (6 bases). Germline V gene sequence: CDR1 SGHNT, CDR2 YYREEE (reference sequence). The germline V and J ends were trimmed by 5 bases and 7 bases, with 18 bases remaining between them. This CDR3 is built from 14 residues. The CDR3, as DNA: TGTGCCAGCAGTGCCCCGGGGGGGCTAAGTGGCTACACCTTC. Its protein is CASSAPGGLSGYTF.